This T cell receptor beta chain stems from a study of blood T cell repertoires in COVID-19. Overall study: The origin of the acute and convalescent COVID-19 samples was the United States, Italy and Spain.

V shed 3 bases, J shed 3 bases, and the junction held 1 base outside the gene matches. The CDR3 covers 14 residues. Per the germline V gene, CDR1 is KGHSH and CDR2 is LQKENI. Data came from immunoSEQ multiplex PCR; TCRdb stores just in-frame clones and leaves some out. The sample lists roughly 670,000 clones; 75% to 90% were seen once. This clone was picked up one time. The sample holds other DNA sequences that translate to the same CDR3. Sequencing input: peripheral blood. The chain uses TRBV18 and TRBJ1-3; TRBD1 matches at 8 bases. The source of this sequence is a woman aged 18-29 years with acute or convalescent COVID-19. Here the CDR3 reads CASSPTGDGNTIYF. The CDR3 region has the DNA TGTGCCAGCTCACCGACAGGGGATGGAAACACCATATATTTT.